One sample yielded the 20 T cell receptor beta chains listed below, sequenced in a study of blood T cell repertoires in COVID-19. Here immunoSEQ multiplex PCR was the method, and the copy in TCRdb shows in-frame clones only, minus some. The sample carries 40,000 to 60,000 clones, about 86% recorded once. Sequencing was performed on peripheral blood. These receptors all stem from a man older than 75 with active COVID-19.

The rearrangement uses TRBV7-8 and TRBJ2-1, with D possibly matching TRBD2 (5 bases). V gave up 2 bases and J gave up 3 bases, with 17 bases separating them. From germline, CDR1 is SGHVS and CDR2 FQNEAQ. CDR3 size: 17 residues. CDR3 region: CASSLYDVGAIYNEQFF. The CDR3 nucleotides read TGTGCCAGCAGCTTATACGATGTGGGAGCCATCTACAATGAGCAGTTCTTC.

The CDR3 nucleotides are TGTGCCAGCAGCTCCACCTACGAGCAGTACTTC. As protein: CASSSTYEQYF. V is TRBV5-4 and J is TRBJ2-7; no reliable D call. With 3 bases removed from V and 2 bases from J, the gap between germline ends came to 3 bases. The germline V gene has CDR1 SGHNT and CDR2 YYREEE (reference sequence). The CDR3 runs 11 residues.

The V and J genes are TRBV3-1 (or the pseudogene TRBV3-2) and TRBJ1-2; a weak D match, TRBD1 (6 bases). The CDR3 spans 15 residues. The V gene's germline CDR1 is LGHDT and CDR2 YNNKEL (reference sequence). V gave up 1 base and J gave up 2 bases, with 11 bases separating them. CDR3 amino acids: CASSQGRGANYGYTF. DNA for the CDR3: TGTGCCAGCAGCCAAGGGCGGGGGGCGAACTATGGCTACACCTTC.

This clone was detected only a few times. The chain is built from TRBV5-6 and TRBJ2-7; a weak D match, TRBD1 (6 bases). Trimming removed 1 base from V and 2 bases from J, with 13 bases in between. Germline CDR1 and CDR2: SGHDT and YYEEEE. The CDR3 sequence is 15 residues long. The chain's CDR3 is CASSLRWTETYEQYF. As DNA, the CDR3 is TGTGCCAGCAGCTTGCGTTGGACAGAGACCTACGAGCAGTACTTC.

CDR3 sequence reads: CASSKAAGEIYYEQYF. CDR3 DNA: TGTGCCAGCAGCAAAGCAGCAGGGGAGATTTACTACGAGCAGTACTTC. The J gene is TRBJ2-7, the V gene TRBV7-6; a weak D match, TRBD1 (6 bases). V was trimmed by 5 bases and J by 3 bases, leaving 20 bases between them. The germline V gene encodes CDR1 SGHVS and CDR2 FNYEAQ. This CDR3 comprises 16 residues.

The chain uses TRBV18 and TRBJ1-4; 8 bases agree with TRBD1. Per the germline V gene, CDR1 is KGHSH and CDR2 is LQKENI. The junction had 4 bases not matched to a gene; V was cut back by 4 bases and J by 6 bases. The CDR3 consists of 14 residues. The CDR3 coding sequence is TGTGCCAGCTCACGCAGGGGGCTGGATGAAAAACTGTTTTTT. Encoded protein: CASSRRGLDEKLFF.

V usage is TRBV24-1 and J usage is TRBJ1-3, with D maybe TRBD1 (6 bases). The CDR3 sequence is 19 residues long. The germline CDR1 and CDR2 sequences are KGHDR and SFDVKD. V lost 1 base to trimming and J lost 3 bases, with 21 bases between them. This chain's CDR3 is CATSDLFRSPDRNGNTIYF. As DNA, the CDR3 is TGTGCCACCAGTGATTTATTTAGATCCCCAGACAGGAATGGAAACACCATATATTTT.

This clone appeared once. The genes are TRBV2 and TRBJ1-5; D perhaps matches TRBD1 (6 bases). In germline, CDR1 is SNHLY, CDR2 FYNNEI. This CDR3 comprises 17 residues. The V gene lost 5 bases and the J gene lost 0 bases, with 17 bases spanning the gap. CDR3 region: CASSTRQAPGSNQPQHF. Written as DNA, the CDR3 is TGTGCCAGCAGTACTCGACAGGCCCCGGGTAGCAATCAGCCCCAGCATTTT.

The chain couples TRBV5-4 to TRBJ2-7; 11 bases align to TRBD1. V trimming: 4 bases; J trimming: 4 bases; junction bases outside the gene matches: 13. The CDR3 runs to 17 residues. The germline V gene has CDR1 SGHNT and CDR2 YYREEE (reference sequence). The CDR3 DNA reads TGTGCCAGCAGCCCACCGGGACAGGGGGTCGCTGCGTACGAGCAGTACTTC. Translation gives CASSPPGQGVAAYEQYF.

This sequence joins TRBV9 and TRBJ1-2, with 10 bases that match TRBD1. The CDR3 covers 15 residues. Trimming at V came to 4 bases and at J to 8 bases, leaving 11 bases not matched to a gene. CDR1 is SGDLS, CDR2 YYNGEE, per germline. CDR3 protein: CASSPGTGEGHGYTF. The CDR3 nucleotides are TGTGCCAGCAGCCCTGGGACAGGGGAGGGTCACGGCTACACCTTC.

The V and J genes are TRBV5-1 and TRBJ2-2, with 8 positions matching TRBD1. CDR3 size: 15 residues. V lost 3 bases and J lost 2; bases outside the gene matches: 3. The germline V gene encodes CDR1 SGHRS and CDR2 YFSETQ. CDR3 in DNA: TGCGCCAGCAGCTGGACAGGGTATAACACCGGGGAGCTGTTTTTT. Its protein product is CASSWTGYNTGELFF.

This clone was detected once. This rearrangement joins TRBV7-8 to TRBJ1-1, with TRBD1 matching over 10 bases. There are 14 residues in the CDR3. CDR1 and CDR2 (germline): SGHVS, FQNEAQ. J was trimmed by 3 bases and V by 6 bases; bases with no gene match: 4. As DNA, the CDR3 is TGTGCCAGCAGGCGGACAGGGGGATACACTGAAGCTTTCTTT. Residues: CASRRTGGYTEAFF.

The table lists this clone with a few counts. The CDR3 here is CASSLEGPHGPGEAFF. In nucleotides, the CDR3 is TGTGCCAGCAGCTTAGAGGGGCCGCACGGGCCTGGTGAAGCTTTCTTT. This chain connects TRBV7-2 to TRBJ1-1, with a possible D match to TRBD1 (5 bases). CDR3 size: 16 residues. V was pared by 1 base and J by 7 bases, with 19 bases between. Germline CDR1 and CDR2: SGHTA and FQGNSA.

The V and J genes are TRBV7-9 and TRBJ1-2, with 8 positions matching TRBD1. The CDR3 consists of 13 residues. Germline values: CDR1 SEHNR, CDR2 FQNEAQ (reference sequence). Trimming removed 5 bases from V and 3 bases from J; junction bases left unmatched: 2. CDR3 nucleotides: TGTGCCAGCAGCCCGGGACAGGACTATGGCTACACCTTC. It specifies CASSPGQDYGYTF.

CDR3 in amino acids: CASSSLRGYTF. Here the CDR3 DNA reads TGTGCCAGCAGTTCTTTGAGGGGCTACACCTTC. The rearrangement uses TRBV6-5 and TRBJ1-2; D gene unclear. The germline V and J ends were trimmed by 4 bases and 8 bases, with 8 bases remaining between them. CDR1 is MNHEY, CDR2 SVGAGI, per germline. CDR3 length: 11 amino acids.

The chain combines TRBV27 with TRBJ1-2, with D possibly matching TRBD1 (6 bases). Germline CDR1 reads MNHEY; CDR2 reads SMNVEV (reference sequence). The V and J ends lost 5 bases and 1 base respectively, with 17 bases between them. CDR3 size: 16 residues. DNA of the CDR3: TGTGCCAGCAGTCCATCCGGGACACTTGGTAACTATGGCTACACCTTC. Translation gives CASSPSGTLGNYGYTF.

The genes are TRBV28 and TRBJ2-7; maybe TRBD2 (6 bases). The CDR3 contains 16 residues. CDR1 MDHEN and CDR2 SYDVKM come from the germline V gene. Trimming removed 5 bases from V and 0 bases from J, with 17 bases in between. The DNA for the CDR3 is TGTGCCAGCAGTACCCGACAGCTAGCGAACTCCTACGAGCAGTACTTC. Amino acid sequence: CASSTRQLANSYEQYF.

The CDR3 DNA follows: TGTGCCAGCTCACAAAAACAGGGGGCCCGTTGGGAGCAGTACTTC. It specifies CASSQKQGARWEQYF. The rearrangement joins TRBV18 to TRBJ2-7; 9 bases are a match to TRBD1. V was clipped by 4 bases and J by 7 bases; unmatched bases: 11. The CDR3 is 15 residues long. From germline, CDR1 is KGHSH and CDR2 LQKENI.

This clone was seen a single time. The chain carries TRBV7-3 and TRBJ2-1; the D is unclear. Trimming took off 2 bases at V and 0 bases at J, with 8 bases between the two ends. This CDR3 has 15 amino acids. CDR1 and CDR2 from the germline V gene are SGHTA and FQGTGA. The CDR3 sequence is CASSLATSSYNEQFF. The CDR3 coding sequence is TGTGCCAGCAGCTTAGCCACGAGCTCCTACAATGAGCAGTTCTTC.

The CDR3 DNA reads TGCACCAGCAGCCAAGAAGTTCCCCATTTACAGGGGGCTTTGGATACGCAGTATTTT. Translated: CTSSQEVPHLQGALDTQYF. This chain uses TRBV1 with TRBJ2-3; the D segment call TRBD1 is taken from the table without a DNA check. TRBV1 has pseudogene status. The CDR3 is 19 amino acids.